The 16 T cell receptor beta chains presented below share a single source sample, sequenced in a study of control samples from healthy donors and cancer patients. Method: immunoSEQ multiplex PCR; TCRdb's copy keeps in-frame clones and lacks some. The sample carries about 54,000 clones, 95% to 96% recorded once. Specimen: blood. These receptors all come from a young woman in good health.

The chain couples TRBV28 to TRBJ2-1, with 10 bases fitting TRBD2. V was pared by 5 bases and J by 5 bases, with 6 bases of the junction left unmatched. This CDR3 spans 15 amino acids. Germline-derived CDR1 and CDR2 are MDHEN and SYDVKM. DNA for the CDR3: TGTGCCAGCAGTCCTCAGGGACTAGCGAACAATGAGCAGTTCTTC. Translated: CASSPQGLANNEQFF.

The chain employs TRBV28 and TRBJ2-1; D is uncertain. The CDR3 has 11 residues. Germline V CDR1 and CDR2: MDHEN, SYDVKM. Trimming cost V 5 bases and J 6 bases, with 5 bases left between them. The CDR3 protein is CASSPGNEQFF. CDR3 DNA sequence: TGTGCCAGCAGTCCGGGCAATGAGCAGTTCTTC.

The chain joins TRBV5-4 to TRBJ2-7, with D maybe TRBD2 (5 bases). The CDR3 covers 15 residues. The V gene lost 4 bases and the J gene lost 0 bases, with 14 bases spanning the gap. Germline V gives CDR1 SGHNT, CDR2 YYREEE (reference sequence). The CDR3 is CASSPSGRSSYEQYF. CDR3 nucleotides: TGTGCCAGCAGCCCAAGCGGACGAAGCTCCTACGAGCAGTACTTC.

The CDR3 sequence: CAVGGSGPFAEQFF. CDR3 DNA: TGTGCCGTAGGGGGGAGCGGCCCTTTTGCTGAGCAGTTCTTC. The rearrangement uses TRBV4-2 and TRBJ2-1; D tentatively fits TRBD1 or TRBD2 (6 bases each). The V gene lost 11 bases and the J gene lost 9 bases, with 23 bases spanning the gap. This CDR3 has 14 amino acids. Germline V gene data show CDR1 as LGHNA and CDR2 as YNFKEQ.

This sequence joins TRBV5-1 and TRBJ2-1, with 8 bases fitting TRBD1. Trimming removed 4 bases from V and 0 bases from J; junction bases left unmatched: 12. From germline, CDR1 is SGHRS and CDR2 YFSETQ. The CDR3 has 18 residues. CDR3 DNA sequence: TGCGCCAGCAGCCGACCCGACAGGGGCGTTAGCTCCTACAATGAGCAGTTCTTC. Amino acid sequence: CASSRPDRGVSSYNEQFF.

This chain joins TRBV28 and TRBJ1-1; D might be TRBD1 (5 bases). CDR1 is MDHEN and CDR2 is SYDVKM in the germline V gene. The CDR3 is 11 amino acids. Trimming shortened V by 7 bases and J by 5 bases, and 8 bases separated the two germline ends. As DNA, the CDR3 is TGTGCCAGCAACTGGGGGACTGAAGCTTTCTTT. Protein sequence: CASNWGTEAFF.

The chain uses TRBV15 and TRBJ2-5, with no clear D. The CDR3 extends over 13 amino acids. V lost 4 bases, J lost 2 bases, and 8 bases lay in between. Per germline, CDR1 LNHNV and CDR2 YYDKDF (reference sequence). CDR3 amino acids: CATSKGLQETQYF. In DNA form, the CDR3 reads TGTGCCACCAGCAAGGGTCTACAAGAGACCCAGTACTTC. Full variable domain (missing parts from reference TRBV15 and TRBJ2-5): DAMVIQNPRYQVTQFGKPVTLSCSQTLNHNVMYWYQQKSSQAPKLLFHYYDKDFNNEADTPDNFQSRRPNTSFCFLDIRSPGLGDTAMYLCATSKGLQETQYFGPGTRLLVL.

The DNA for the CDR3 is TGTGCCAGCAGCGTAGTTGGGAATTCCTACGAGCAGTACTTC. Its translation: CASSVVGNSYEQYF. The V call is TRBV9, the J call TRBJ2-7, with no clear D. The CDR3 runs 14 residues. The ends were cut back, 0 bases at V and 1 base at J, with 8 bases in the middle. Germline CDR1 SGDLS, CDR2 YYNGEE.

The chain combines TRBV15 with TRBJ1-2, with D possibly matching TRBD1 (5 bases). Germline loops: CDR1 LNHNV, CDR2 YYDKDF (reference sequence). Between the trimmed V and J ends, which lost 0 bases and 2 bases, there was a span of 7 bases. This CDR3 has 14 amino acids. CDR3 DNA: TGTGCCACCAGCAGAGATTCAGGGAACTATGGCTACACCTTC. Translation gives CATSRDSGNYGYTF.

The V and J genes are TRBV5-6 and TRBJ2-7; perhaps TRBD1 as D (6 bases). CDR3 length: 15 residues. Per germline, CDR1 SGHDT and CDR2 YYEEEE. Trimming cost V 0 bases and J 0 bases, with 10 bases left between them. DNA of the CDR3: TGTGCCAGCAGCTTGGCCCCAGGGGCCTCCTACGAGCAGTACTTC. Its translation is CASSLAPGASYEQYF. Supplemented by reference TRBV5-6 and TRBJ2-7, the full variable domain reads DAGVTQSPTHLIKTRGQQVTLRCSPKSGHDTVSWYQQALGQGPQFIFQYYEEEERQRGNFPDRFSGHQFPNYSSELNVNALLLGDSALYLCASSLAPGASYEQYFGPGTRLTVT.

The chain recombines TRBV30 with TRBJ2-3; 10 bases map to TRBD1. The germline V gene encodes CDR1 GTSNPN and CDR2 SVGIG (reference sequence). V trimming: 2 bases; J trimming: 4 bases; junction bases outside the gene matches: 9. CDR3 length equals 16 residues. The chain's CDR3 is CAWSRFGTGVSDTQYF. CDR3 coding DNA: TGTGCCTGGAGTAGGTTTGGGACAGGGGTGTCAGATACGCAGTATTTT.

V usage is TRBV7-3 and J usage is TRBJ2-1, with 10 bases identical to TRBD2. CDR1 is SGHTA and CDR2 is FQGTGA in the germline V gene. CDR3 length: 15 amino acids. Unmatched junction bases numbered 7, after V lost 5 bases and J lost 6 bases. In DNA, the CDR3 is TGTGCCAGCAGCGTAGCGGGAGGTGGGGGCAATGAGCAGTTCTTC. It specifies CASSVAGGGGNEQFF. The full variable domain, in which reference TRBV7-3 and TRBJ2-1 provide the parts outside the CDR3, is GAGVSQTPSNKVTEKGKYVELRCDPISGHTALYWYRQSLGQGPEFLIYFQGTGAADDSGLPNDRFFAVRPEGSVSTLKIQRTERGDSAVYLCASSVAGGGGNEQFFGPGTRLTVL.

The chain couples TRBV27 to TRBJ2-3; D remains unclear. The CDR3 is made up of 12 amino acids. Germline V gives CDR1 MNHEY, CDR2 SMNVEV (reference sequence). With 6 bases removed from V and 3 bases from J, the gap between germline ends came to 7 bases. The CDR3 loop is CASSLGTDTQYF. The DNA of the CDR3 is TGTGCCAGCAGCTTAGGGACAGATACGCAGTATTTT.

This clone was recorded once. The chain uses TRBV7-2 and TRBJ1-3; D is ambiguous. The germline gives CDR1 SGHTA, CDR2 FQGNSA. V gave up 0 bases and J gave up 3 bases, with 0 bases separating them. CDR3 length: 12 amino acids. As DNA, the CDR3 is TGTGCCAGCAGCTTAGCTGGAAACACCATATATTTT. The encoded protein is CASSLAGNTIYF.

The chain links TRBV6-5 to TRBJ1-1, with a weak D call TRBD1 (6 bases). Trimming shortened V by 8 bases and J by 8 bases, and 12 bases separated the two germline ends. Germline-derived CDR1 and CDR2 are MNHEY and SVGAGI. There are 11 residues in the CDR3. Here the CDR3 DNA reads TGTGCCAGCTATGGGGGCGCGGAAGCTTTCTTT. Translated, it gives CASYGGAEAFF.

The chain couples TRBV25-1 to TRBJ2-3, with TRBD2 identical over 9 bases. V shed 4 bases, J shed 1 base, and the junction held 6 bases outside the gene matches. Germline loops: CDR1 MGHDK, CDR2 SYGVNS. The CDR3 spans 16 residues. The CDR3 reads CASSARAGGGTDTQYF. For the CDR3, the DNA is TGTGCCAGCAGTGCCAGAGCGGGAGGCGGCACAGATACGCAGTATTTT.